Following are 19 T cell receptor beta chains from one sample sequenced in a study of T cell repertoires in aging, cancer and after chemotherapy (dated by TCRdb to the late 2010s). Instead of sorted cells or RNA, genomic DNA extracted from peripheral blood served as the source for amplifying TCR beta rearrangements. The data were produced on an Illumina MiSeq. Rearranged TRB sequences spanning V, D and J segments were amplified in a multiplex touch-down PCR with a mixed TRB-A/B primer pool. The public reads were reanalyzed by TCRdb: fastp trimming at Q25, MiXCR alignment, in-frame beta chains only. Every entry covers one CDR3 protein and lists the most common genes and DNA from its rows. The sample table lists roughly 12,000 distinct CDR3 sequences, 20% to 30% of them with a count of one. About 2.1% of the sample comes from the top ten. The sequenced material came from blood. Receptors were obtained from a human donor in good health.

A note on this clonotype: At one end the junction does not follow the germline gene, possibly because of a read error. This chain connects TRBV5-6 to TRBJ1-4, with 8 bases lining up with TRBD1. CDR1 is SGHDT, CDR2 YYEEEE, per germline. The CDR3 totals 15 residues. The CDR3 bases are TGTGTCAGCAGCTTGGGCGCAGGGGGCGGCCAGGAGATGTTTTTT. It encodes CVSSLGAGGGQEMFF.

Judged by abundance, this clonotype is medium-sized. The chain has TRBV6-5 and TRBJ1-1; TRBD1 agrees at 10 bases. The CDR3 sequence is 16 residues long. V shed 6 bases and J 5 bases; nucleotides not matched to a gene: 12. Per the germline V gene, CDR1 is MNHEY and CDR2 is SVGAGI. The CDR3 reads CASRTSRDRGWTEAFF. The CDR3 nucleotides are TGTGCCAGCAGGACGAGCCGGGACAGGGGTTGGACTGAAGCTTTCTTT.

The J gene is TRBJ2-3, the V gene TRBV20-1; D is uncertain. Trimming took 2 bases from V and 2 from J, leaving 5 bases between them. Germline values: CDR1 DFQATT, CDR2 SNEGSKA (reference sequence). The CDR3 totals 12 residues. CDR3 in DNA: TGCAGTGCTAGAATGGTCACAGATACGCAGTATTTT. This sequence encodes CSARMVTDTQYF.

This clonotype was found a few times. This sequence joins TRBV5-5 and TRBJ1-6; a weak D match, TRBD1 (5 bases). V was trimmed by 3 bases and J by 5 bases, leaving 18 bases between them. The CDR3 extends over 17 amino acids. Germline-derived CDR1 and CDR2 are SGHKS and YYEKEE (reference sequence). CDR3 bases: TGTGCCAGCAGCTCGTTAGGCTGGGGAGGGGATAATTCACCCCTCCACTTT. It translates to CASSSLGWGGDNSPLHF.

V is TRBV30 and J is TRBJ2-4; D remains ambiguous. There are 13 residues in the CDR3. V was clipped by 3 bases and J by 3 bases, with 9 bases between them. From germline, CDR1 is GTSNPN and CDR2 SVGIG (reference sequence). CDR3 sequence reads: CAWSSGLKNIQYF. The CDR3 coding sequence is TGTGCCTGGAGCTCCGGGCTCAAAAACATTCAGTACTTC.

The chain carries TRBV7-3 and TRBJ1-2, with D uncertain. Trimming pared 6 bases from V and 4 bases from J, leaving 12 bases between. This CDR3 is 13 amino acids long. Germline CDR1 SGHTA, CDR2 FQGTGA. The CDR3: CASSPERTYGYTF. CDR3 nucleotide sequence: TGTGCCAGCAGTCCCGAGAGAACCTATGGCTACACCTTC. The variable domain in full, completed from reference TRBV7-3 and TRBJ1-2, reads GAGVSQTPSNKVTEKGKYVELRCDPISGHTALYWYRQSLGQGPEFLIYFQGTGAADDSGLPNDRFFAVRPEGSVSTLKIQRTERGDSAVYLCASSPERTYGYTFGSGTRLTVV.

The V gene is TRBV25-1, the J gene TRBJ2-1; D unclear. CDR1 and CDR2 from the germline V gene are MGHDK and SYGVNS. V shed 0 bases and J shed 6 bases, with 6 bases lying between them. This CDR3 region has 13 residues. The CDR3 loop is CASSEYFGNEQFF. The CDR3, as DNA: TGTGCCAGCAGTGAATATTTCGGCAATGAGCAGTTCTTC.

The chain uses TRBV6-1 and TRBJ1-1; D unclear. V gave up 8 bases and J gave up 6 bases, with 10 bases separating them. This CDR3 region has 11 residues. CDR1 is MNHNS, CDR2 SASEGT, per germline. For the CDR3, the DNA is TGTGCCAGCGGTCGGGTGGCTGAAGCTTTCTTT. Its translation is CASGRVAEAFF.

This clonotype showed up just a few times. The J gene is TRBJ1-2, the V gene TRBV10-3, with D possibly TRBD1 on 6 matching bases. The CDR3 runs to 13 residues. Germline V gene data show CDR1 as ENHRY and CDR2 as SYGVKD. Trimming took off 6 bases at V and 6 bases at J, with 14 bases between the two ends. CDR3 protein: CAISYREIDGYTF. CDR3 DNA: TGTGCCATCAGCTACAGGGAAATTGATGGCTACACCTTC.

This clonotype was detected only once. The chain employs TRBV7-2 and TRBJ2-1, with D possibly TRBD2 on 5 matching bases. The V end was cut by 2 bases, the J end by 2 bases, with 7 bases between. Germline-derived CDR1 and CDR2 are SGHTA and FQGNSA. This CDR3 region has 14 residues. The DNA for the CDR3 is TGTGCCAGCAGCTTACGGGGTGCCTACAATGAGCAGTTCTTC. This codes for CASSLRGAYNEQFF.

This chain uses TRBV27 with TRBJ1-6; D is unclear. Germline CDR1 is MNHEY and CDR2 is SMNVEV (reference sequence). V shed 3 bases and J shed 0 bases, with 18 bases lying between them. The CDR3 contains 19 residues. CDR3 nucleotides: TGTGCCAGCAGTTTTAGGCCGACAAGTAGAAGCTCCTATAATTCACCCCTCCACTTT. The encoded protein is CASSFRPTSRSSYNSPLHF.

V gene TRBV5-6 combines with J gene TRBJ1-1, with D tentatively TRBD1 (5 bases). Per the germline V gene, CDR1 is SGHDT and CDR2 is YYEEEE. The germline V and J ends were trimmed by 3 bases and 5 bases, with 17 bases remaining between them. CDR3 length: 15 amino acids. The CDR3 DNA is TGTGCCAGCAGCTCCCCCAGGGAGGGTTGGACTGAAGCTTTCTTT. This sequence encodes CASSSPREGWTEAFF.

This clonotype is medium-sized. The chain employs TRBV19 and TRBJ2-2; a possible D gene is TRBD1 (6 bases). Per the germline V gene, CDR1 is LNHDA and CDR2 is SQIVND (reference sequence). V lost 6 bases to trimming and J lost 2 bases, with 13 bases between them. This CDR3 comprises 15 residues. The CDR3 nucleotides are TGTGCCAGTAGATGGGCAGGGGATAACACCGGGGAGCTGTTTTTT. Amino acids: CASRWAGDNTGELFF.

This clonotype was picked up a small number of times. This chain uses TRBV7-3 with TRBJ2-5; 8 positions agree with TRBD2. With V trimmed by 0 bases and J by 6 bases, 6 bases remained unmatched. The CDR3 length is 15 residues. Germline CDR1 is SGHTA and CDR2 is FQGTGA. CDR3 residues: CASSLTAGAPQTQYF. The CDR3 nucleotides read TGTGCCAGCAGCTTAACAGCGGGGGCCCCCCAGACCCAGTACTTC.

This clonotype is medium-sized (0.01 to 0.1%) within its sample. This chain joins TRBV7-6 and TRBJ2-3, with D maybe TRBD2 (6 bases). This CDR3 is built from 15 residues. From germline, CDR1 is SGHVS and CDR2 FNYEAQ. Trimming took off 5 bases at V and 0 bases at J, with 12 bases between the two ends. The CDR3 sequence: CASSRGGASTDTQYF. In DNA form, the CDR3 reads TGTGCCAGCAGCCGGGGAGGTGCTAGCACAGATACGCAGTATTTT.

This chain links TRBV25-1 with TRBJ2-3; D perhaps matches TRBD2 (5 bases). The germline V and J ends were trimmed by 3 bases and 4 bases, with 8 bases remaining between them. CDR1 is MGHDK and CDR2 is SYGVNS in the germline V gene. The CDR3 is 13 residues long. CDR3 coding DNA: TGTGCCAGCAGTGATTCGAGGGCAGATACGCAGTATTTT. It is translated as CASSDSRADTQYF.

V is TRBV18 and J is TRBJ1-1, with D perhaps matching TRBD1 (5 bases). The germline CDR1 and CDR2 sequences are KGHSH and LQKENI. The CDR3 extends over 16 amino acids. Deletions cut 0 bases from V and 1 base from J, with 12 bases between. For the CDR3, the DNA is TGTGCCAGCTCACCACCCGTCCCGGGACGGAACACTGAAGCTTTCTTT. Protein product: CASSPPVPGRNTEAFF.

This clonotype has a single count. This clone may be a read error of a much larger clone one base away. This chain links TRBV19 with TRBJ2-7; D gene ambiguous. The CDR3 has 14 amino acids. V was shortened by 1 base and J by 6 bases, with 13 bases between the two germline ends. Germline CDR1 is LNHDA and CDR2 is SQIVND (reference sequence). The CDR3 bases are TGTGCCAGTAGTATAGTCGTGACATCATCCGAGCAGTACTTC. It is translated as CASSIVVTSSEQYF.

The rearrangement uses TRBV6-2 or TRBV6-3 and TRBJ2-7; D unclear. The CDR3 has 12 residues. The V gene lost 6 bases and the J gene lost 0 bases, with 6 bases spanning the gap. Germline loops: CDR1 MNHEY, CDR2 SVGEGT. The CDR3 coding sequence is TGTGCCAGCAGCTCCCCCTCCTACGAGCAGTACTTC. Translated: CASSSPSYEQYF.